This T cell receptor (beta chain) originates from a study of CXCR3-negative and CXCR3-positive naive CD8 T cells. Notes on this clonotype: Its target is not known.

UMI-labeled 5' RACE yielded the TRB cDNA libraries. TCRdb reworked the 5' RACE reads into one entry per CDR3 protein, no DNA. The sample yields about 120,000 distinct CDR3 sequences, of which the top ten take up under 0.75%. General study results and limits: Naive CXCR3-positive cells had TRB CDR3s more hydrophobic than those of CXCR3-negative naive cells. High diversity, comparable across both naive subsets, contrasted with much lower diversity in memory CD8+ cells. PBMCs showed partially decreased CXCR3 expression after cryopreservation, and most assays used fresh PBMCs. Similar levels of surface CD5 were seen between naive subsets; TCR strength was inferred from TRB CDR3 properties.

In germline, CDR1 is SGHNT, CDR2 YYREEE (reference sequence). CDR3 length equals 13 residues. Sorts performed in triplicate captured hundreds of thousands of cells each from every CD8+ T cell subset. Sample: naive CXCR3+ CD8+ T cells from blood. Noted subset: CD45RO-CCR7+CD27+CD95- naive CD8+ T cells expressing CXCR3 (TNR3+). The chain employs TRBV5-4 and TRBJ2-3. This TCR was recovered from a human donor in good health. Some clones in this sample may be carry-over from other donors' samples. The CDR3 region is CASRDRGTDTQYF.